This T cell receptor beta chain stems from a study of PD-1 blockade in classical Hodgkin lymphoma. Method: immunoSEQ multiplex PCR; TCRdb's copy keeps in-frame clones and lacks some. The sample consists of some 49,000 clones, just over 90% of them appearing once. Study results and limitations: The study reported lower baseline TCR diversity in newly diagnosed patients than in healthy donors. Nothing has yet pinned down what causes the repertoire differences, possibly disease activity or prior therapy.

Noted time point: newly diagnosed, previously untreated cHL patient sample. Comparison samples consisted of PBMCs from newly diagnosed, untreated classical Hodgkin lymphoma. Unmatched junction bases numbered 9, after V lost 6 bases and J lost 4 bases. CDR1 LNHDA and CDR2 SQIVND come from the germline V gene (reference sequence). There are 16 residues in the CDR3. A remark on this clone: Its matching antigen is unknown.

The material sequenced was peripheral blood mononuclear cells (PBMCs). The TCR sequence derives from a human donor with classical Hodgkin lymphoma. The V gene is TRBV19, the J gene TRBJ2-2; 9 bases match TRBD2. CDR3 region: CASRWREGSSTGELFF. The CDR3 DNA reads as TGTGCCAGTAGATGGCGGGAGGGCTCTTCCACCGGGGAGCTGTTTTTT.